A selection of T cell receptor beta chains follows, all from one sample in a study of T cell responses to AZD1222 COVID-19 vaccine. The table came from immunoSEQ multiplex PCR; TCRdb's copy has only in-frame clones and leaves some out. The top ten clones hold about 9.4% of a sample with fewer than 200,000 clones, 80% to 95% of them seen once. Specimen: peripheral blood, collected on day 0 of AZD1222 vaccination. These receptors all stem from an adult in good health. CDR3s include the opening cysteine and the closing phenylalanine or tryptophan. A D gene is named only where the DNA matches it firmly. Some rows mark clone size as missing; the rest say once, few, many or name a class of expanded clone.

V gene: TRBV6-2/TRBV6-3
J gene: TRBJ1-1
clone size: .
D gene: TRBD1
CDR3 DNA: TGTGCCAGCAGTGGCGACAGGGGGCCTGCTGAAGCTTTCTTT
CDR3 protein: CASSGDRGPAEAFF

V gene: TRBV3-1/TRBV3-2
J gene: TRBJ1-4
clone size: once
D gene: .
CDR3 DNA: TGTGCCAGCAGAGAAGACAGGTTTAATGAAAAACTGTTTTTT
CDR3 protein: CASREDRFNEKLFF

V gene: TRBV21-1
J gene: TRBJ2-7
clone size: .
D gene: .
CDR3 DNA: TGTGCCAGCAGCCCCTGGGGGGGGACTAGCTGCCTCCGGTGCTACGAGCAGTACTTC
CDR3 protein: CASSPWGGTSCLRCYEQYF

V gene: TRBV5-6
J gene: TRBJ1-5
clone size: .
D gene: .
CDR3 DNA: TGTGCCAGCAGCTTGGGACAGCATAGCAATCAGCCCCAGCATTTT
CDR3 protein: CASSLGQHSNQPQHF

V gene: TRBV7-7
J gene: TRBJ2-7
clone size: .
D gene: .
CDR3 DNA: TGTGCCAGCAGCCAAGAGAACGGCTACGAGCAGTACTTC
CDR3 protein: CASSQENGYEQYF

V gene: TRBV19
J gene: TRBJ2-7
clone size: .
D gene: .
CDR3 DNA: TGTGCCAGTTCAGCTACTTTCTACGAGCAGTACTTC
CDR3 protein: CASSATFYEQYF

V gene: TRBV6-5
J gene: TRBJ2-7
clone size: .
D gene: .
CDR3 DNA: TGTGCCAGCAGGTCACAGGGTATTCCCTACGAGCAGTACTTC
CDR3 protein: CASRSQGIPYEQYF

V gene: TRBV7-9
J gene: TRBJ1-4
clone size: .
D gene: .
CDR3 DNA: TGTGCCAGCAGCTCATCCCTCAGCGGAGGTCTTAATGAAAAACTGTTTTTT
CDR3 protein: CASSSSLSGGLNEKLFF

V gene: TRBV6-5
J gene: TRBJ1-2
clone size: few
D gene: .
CDR3 DNA: TGTGCCAGCAGTTACTCAGGGCGCCCGTGGTACACCTTC
CDR3 protein: CASSYSGRPWYTF

V gene: TRBV4-3
J gene: TRBJ1-6
clone size: .
D gene: .
CDR3 DNA: TGCGCCAGCAGCCAAAGGTTACAGACCAATTCACCCCTCCACTTT
CDR3 protein: CASSQRLQTNSPLHF

V gene: TRBV7-2
J gene: TRBJ1-2
clone size: .
D gene: .
CDR3 DNA: TGTGCAACCGGTGGAGGGGCAGGGATCGGAAATGGCTACACCTTC
CDR3 protein: CATGGGAGIGNGYTF

V gene: TRBV6-2/TRBV6-3
J gene: TRBJ2-1
clone size: .
D gene: TRBD2
CDR3 DNA: TGTGCCAGCAGCCCCGGGGCTAGCGGGAACAATGAGCAGTTCTTC
CDR3 protein: CASSPGASGNNEQFF

V gene: TRBV6-2/TRBV6-3
J gene: TRBJ2-2
clone size: .
D gene: TRBD1
CDR3 DNA: TGTGCCAGCAGTGTGGGACAGGGGGCATCCGGGGAGCTGTTTTTT
CDR3 protein: CASSVGQGASGELFF

V gene: TRBV4-3
J gene: TRBJ1-6
clone size: .
D gene: .
CDR3 DNA: TGCGCCAGCAGCCAAGTAAGCAATTCACCCCTCCACTTT
CDR3 protein: CASSQVSNSPLHF

V gene: TRBV5-8
J gene: TRBJ1-2
clone size: .
D gene: .
CDR3 DNA: TGTGCCAGCAGCTCGGGGGGACTCCTTAACTATGGCTACACCTTC
CDR3 protein: CASSSGGLLNYGYTF

V gene: TRBV4-2
J gene: TRBJ2-5
clone size: .
D gene: .
CDR3 DNA: TGTGCCAGCAGCCAAGATCAGGACAGAAAAGAGACCCAGTACTTC
CDR3 protein: CASSQDQDRKETQYF

V gene: TRBV30
J gene: TRBJ2-5
clone size: .
D gene: TRBD2
CDR3 DNA: TGTGCCTGGAGTCGGTCCCTAGCGGGATTAGAGACCCAGTACTTC
CDR3 protein: CAWSRSLAGLETQYF

V gene: TRBV5-6
J gene: TRBJ2-7
clone size: .
D gene: .
CDR3 DNA: TGTGCCAGCAGCTTGGTCTGGCTAACCTTCTCCTACGAGCAGTACTTC
CDR3 protein: CASSLVWLTFSYEQYF

V gene: TRBV5-1
J gene: TRBJ1-1
clone size: .
D gene: .
CDR3 DNA: TGCGCCAGCAGCTTGGAAGGTAGTAGGGGGAGAGCCGCTGAAGCTTTCTTT
CDR3 protein: CASSLEGSRGRAAEAFF

V gene: TRBV7-3
J gene: TRBJ2-5
clone size: .
D gene: TRBD1
CDR3 DNA: TGTGCCAGCAGCTCCTCCGGGACAGGGGGCCGCAAGTACTTC
CDR3 protein: CASSSSGTGGRKYF

V gene: TRBV27
J gene: TRBJ1-6
clone size: .
D gene: .
CDR3 DNA: TGTGCCGGATTGAAGGGTTACAATTCACCCCTCCACTTT
CDR3 protein: CAGLKGYNSPLHF

V gene: TRBV6-5
J gene: TRBJ2-3
clone size: .
D gene: .
CDR3 DNA: TGTGCCAGCAGGGGCCGGGACGGGGCAGATACGCAGTATTTT
CDR3 protein: CASRGRDGADTQYF

V gene: TRBV27
J gene: TRBJ1-2
clone size: .
D gene: .
CDR3 DNA: TGTGCCAGCAGCGACAGTTTTAACTATGGCTACACCTTC
CDR3 protein: CASSDSFNYGYTF

V gene: TRBV13
J gene: TRBJ2-2
clone size: once
D gene: .
CDR3 DNA: TGTGCCAGCAGCTCGGTGGTGAACACCGGGGAGCTGTTTTTT
CDR3 protein: CASSSVVNTGELFF

V gene: TRBV6-5
J gene: TRBJ1-5
clone size: .
D gene: .
CDR3 DNA: TGTGTCAGCAGCTCGGGGCTCAATCAGCCCCAGCATTTT
CDR3 protein: CVSSSGLNQPQHF

V gene: TRBV2
J gene: TRBJ1-6
clone size: .
D gene: .
CDR3 DNA: TGTGCCAGCAGTAGGGGGGGAGGCTCACCCCTCCACTTT
CDR3 protein: CASSRGGGSPLHF

V gene: TRBV10-3
J gene: TRBJ2-2
clone size: .
D gene: TRBD1
CDR3 DNA: TGTGCCATCAGTGGGGGGACAGCAGCGAACACCGGGGAGCTGTTTTTT
CDR3 protein: CAISGGTAANTGELFF

V gene: TRBV7-9
J gene: TRBJ1-4
clone size: .
D gene: .
CDR3 DNA: TGTGCCAGCAGCTTAGGTCGCGATGAAAAACTGTTTTTT
CDR3 protein: CASSLGRDEKLFF